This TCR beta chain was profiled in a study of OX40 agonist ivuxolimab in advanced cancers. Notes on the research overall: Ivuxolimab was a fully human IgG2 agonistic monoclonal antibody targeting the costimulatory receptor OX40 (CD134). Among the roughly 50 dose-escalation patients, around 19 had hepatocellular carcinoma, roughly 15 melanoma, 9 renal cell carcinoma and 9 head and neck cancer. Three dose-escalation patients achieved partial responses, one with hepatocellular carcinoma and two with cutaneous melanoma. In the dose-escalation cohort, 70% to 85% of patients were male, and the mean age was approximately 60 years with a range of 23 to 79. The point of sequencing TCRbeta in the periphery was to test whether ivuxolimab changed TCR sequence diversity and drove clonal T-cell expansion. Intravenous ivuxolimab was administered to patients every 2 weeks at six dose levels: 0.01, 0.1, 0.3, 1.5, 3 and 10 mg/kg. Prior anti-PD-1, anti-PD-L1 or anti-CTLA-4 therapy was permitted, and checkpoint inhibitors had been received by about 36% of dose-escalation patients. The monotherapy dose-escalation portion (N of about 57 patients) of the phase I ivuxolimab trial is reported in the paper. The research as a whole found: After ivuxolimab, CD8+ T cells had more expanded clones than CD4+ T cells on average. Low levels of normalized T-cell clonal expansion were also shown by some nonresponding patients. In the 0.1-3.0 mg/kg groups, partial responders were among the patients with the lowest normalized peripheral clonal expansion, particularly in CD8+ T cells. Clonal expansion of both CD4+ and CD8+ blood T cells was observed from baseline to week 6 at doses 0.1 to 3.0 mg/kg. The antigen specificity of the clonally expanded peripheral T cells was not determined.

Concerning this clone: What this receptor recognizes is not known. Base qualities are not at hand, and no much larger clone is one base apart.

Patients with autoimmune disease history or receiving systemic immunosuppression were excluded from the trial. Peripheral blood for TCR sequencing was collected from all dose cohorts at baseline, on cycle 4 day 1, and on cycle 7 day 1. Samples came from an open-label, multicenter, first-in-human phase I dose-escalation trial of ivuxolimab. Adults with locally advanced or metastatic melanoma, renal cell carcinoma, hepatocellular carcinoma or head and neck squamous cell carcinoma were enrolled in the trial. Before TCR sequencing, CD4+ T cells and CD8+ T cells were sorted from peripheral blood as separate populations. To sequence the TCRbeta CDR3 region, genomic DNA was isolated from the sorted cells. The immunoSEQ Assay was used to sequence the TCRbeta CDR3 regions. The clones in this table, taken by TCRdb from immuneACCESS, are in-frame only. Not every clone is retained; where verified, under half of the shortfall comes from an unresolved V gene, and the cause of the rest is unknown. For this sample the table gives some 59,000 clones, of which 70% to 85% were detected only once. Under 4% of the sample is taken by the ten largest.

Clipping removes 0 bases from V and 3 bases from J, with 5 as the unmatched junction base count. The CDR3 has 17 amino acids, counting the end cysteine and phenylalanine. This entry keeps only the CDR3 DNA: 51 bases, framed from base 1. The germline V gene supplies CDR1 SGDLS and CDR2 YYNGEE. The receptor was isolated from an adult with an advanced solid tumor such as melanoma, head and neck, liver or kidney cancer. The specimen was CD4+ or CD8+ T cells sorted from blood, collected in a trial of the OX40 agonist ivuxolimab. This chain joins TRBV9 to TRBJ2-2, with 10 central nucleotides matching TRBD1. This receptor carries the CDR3 CASSVAGQGVDTGELFF. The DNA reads TGTGCCAGCAGCGTAGCTGGACAGGGGGTGGACACCGGGGAGCTGTTTTTT.